The 2 T cell receptor beta chains reported below all come from one sample, sequenced in a study of beta chain features in type 1 diabetes. Study findings and constraints: Shortening that was moderate but significant affected the TCRB CDR3s of Type 1 diabetes patients in all four CD4+ subsets.

TCRB transcripts that were expressed got sequenced, as all of the isolated RNA had been reverse transcribed. The repertoire was sequenced with immunoSEQ multiplex PCR; TCRdb's copy has only in-frame clones and lacks some. Among 60,000 to 75,000 clones listed, about 50% were seen once. No antigen has been assigned to these receptors. The material sequenced was central memory CD4+ T cells from blood. The receptors stem from a man aged 30 to 45 with type 1 diabetes.

The chain is built from TRBV10-2 and TRBJ1-1; D is possibly TRBD1 (5 bases). With 7 bases removed from V and 3 bases from J, the gap between germline ends came to 12 bases. There are 13 residues in the CDR3. Germline CDR1 is WSHSY and CDR2 is SAAADI. CDR3 residues: CASNRQRDTEAFF. The CDR3 nucleotides read TGCGCCAGCAACAGACAGCGAGACACTGAAGCTTTCTTT.

This chain joins TRBV18 and TRBJ1-6; D is ambiguous. Trimming left V 1 base short and J 5 bases short, with 12 bases between. The CDR3 is 16 amino acids. The germline CDR1 and CDR2 sequences are KGHSH and LQKENI. DNA for the CDR3: TGTGCCAGCTCACCACGGGCGGGTTCGGATAATTCACCCCTCCACTTT. Its translation: CASSPRAGSDNSPLHF.